This T cell receptor (beta chain) comes out of a study of memory CD4+ T cells and cytomegalovirus serostatus. CDR1 is MDHEN and CDR2 is SYDVKM in the germline V gene. The ends were cut back, 3 bases at V and 6 bases at J, with 14 bases in the middle. The CDR3 contains 14 residues. In the original analysis: After removing out-of-frame reads, over 2 million distinct TCRbeta sequences remained. Libraries were prepared by immunoSEQ multiplex PCR; TCRdb keeps only in-frame clonotypes and omits some of them. D and trimming come from the DNA, and the V and J calls and clone size come from that table. Of tens of thousands of clones listed, over 60% are singletons. The sort gate was single viable CD3+CD4+CD8-CD45RO+ cells for memory CD4+ T cells. Serostatus was set by detecting CMV pp150, pp28, p38, p52 IgG. Regarding the study as a whole: Each of around 69 CMV-associated TCRbeta sequences occurred in one to five individuals. Median bootstrapped AUC for CMV status was around 0.96 originally, roughly 0.92 US-trained.

This clone has a single count. Its antigen remains unknown. The sequence was collected from an adult in good health and CMV-seronegative. Sequenced: memory CD4+ T cells from blood. The rearrangement joins TRBV28 to TRBJ1-1; perhaps TRBD1 as D (5 bases). In nucleotides, the CDR3 is TGTGCCAGCAGTTTGGTGCAGGGAGGGTCTGAAGCTTTCTTT. Translation gives CASSLVQGGSEAFF. The full variable domain, with the rest looked up from reference TRBV28 and TRBJ1-1, is DVKVTQSSRYLVKRTGEKVFLECVQDMDHENMFWYRQDPGLGLRLIYFSYDVKMKEKGDIPEGYSVSREKKERFSLILESASTNQTSMYLCASSLVQGGSEAFFGQGTRLTVV.